This T cell receptor (beta chain) is drawn from a study of blood T cell repertoires in COVID-19. Overall study: Sites across the United States, Italy and Spain contributed samples from acute and convalescent COVID-19. T cells, B-cell-depleted T cells, or PBMCs supplied cDNA or gDNA.

Under the authors' procedure: Nucleated cell counts were estimated from reference gene primer amplification. Here immunoSEQ multiplex PCR was the method, and the copy in TCRdb shows in-frame clones only, minus some. The V and J calls and clone size are taken from that table; D and trimming were inferred from the DNA. The profile shows 80,000 or so clones, approximately 80% of them singletons. Germline loops: CDR1 KGHDR, CDR2 SFDVKD. The J segment lost 8 bases and the V segment lost 1 base, leaving 12 bases of the junction unmatched. This CDR3 has 17 residues. Input material: peripheral blood. This TCR came from a human donor in a cohort sampled during active COVID-19. The chain is built from TRBV24-1 and TRBJ2-1; 8 nucleotides match TRBD2. CDR3 loop: CATSDLRSRGGRDEQFF. In DNA form, the CDR3 reads TGTGCCACCAGTGATTTACGGAGCCGGGGGGGTAGGGATGAGCAGTTCTTC.